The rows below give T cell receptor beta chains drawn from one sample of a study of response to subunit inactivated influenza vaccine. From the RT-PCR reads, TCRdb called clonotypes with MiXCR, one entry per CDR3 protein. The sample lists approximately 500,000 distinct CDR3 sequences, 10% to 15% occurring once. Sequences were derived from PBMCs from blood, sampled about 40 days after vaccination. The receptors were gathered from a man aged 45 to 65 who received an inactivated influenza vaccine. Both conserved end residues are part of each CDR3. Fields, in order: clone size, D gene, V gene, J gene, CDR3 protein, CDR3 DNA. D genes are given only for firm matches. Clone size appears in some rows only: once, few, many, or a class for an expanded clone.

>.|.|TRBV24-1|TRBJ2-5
CATSAPGQGGRETQYF
TGTGCCACCAGTGCTCCCGGTCAGGGAGGTCGAGAGACCCAGTACTTC
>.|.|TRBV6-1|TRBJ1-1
CASSVSVELNTEAFF
TGTGCCAGCAGCGTCTCGGTGGAACTGAACACTGAAGCTTTCTTT
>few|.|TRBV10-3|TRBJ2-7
CAISEPPGARTTYEQYF
TGTGCCATCAGTGAGCCGCCCGGGGCCAGGACAACCTACGAGCAGTACTTC
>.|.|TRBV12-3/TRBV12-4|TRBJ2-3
CASTYRKAASSLDTQYF
TGTGCCAGCACTTACCGGAAAGCGGCCTCGAGTCTCGATACGCAGTATTTT
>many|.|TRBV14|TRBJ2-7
CASSQEFRGYEQYF
TGTGCCAGCAGCCAAGAGTTTCGCGGCTACGAGCAGTACTTC
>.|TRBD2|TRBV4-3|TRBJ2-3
CASSQDPSGSPDTQYF
TGCGCCAGCAGCCAAGATCCTAGCGGGAGCCCAGATACGCAGTATTTT
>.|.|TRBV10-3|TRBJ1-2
CAVSGGGINYGYTF
TGTGCCGTCAGTGGGGGAGGAATAAACTATGGCTACACCTTC
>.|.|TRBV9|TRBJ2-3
CASNTGTDTQYF
TGTGCCAGCAATACGGGCACAGATACGCAGTATTTT
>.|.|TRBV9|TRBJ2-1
CASSVEVRVNEQFF
TGTGCCAGCAGCGTAGAAGTCAGAGTCAATGAGCAGTTCTTC
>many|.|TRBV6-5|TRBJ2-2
CASSYSSRHLDLTGELFF
TGTGCCAGCAGTTACTCGTCAAGGCACCTTGACCTAACCGGGGAGCTGTTTTTT
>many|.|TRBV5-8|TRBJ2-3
CASSLELLRNTDTQYF
TGTGCCAGCAGCTTGGAACTCCTGAGAAACACAGATACGCAGTATTTT
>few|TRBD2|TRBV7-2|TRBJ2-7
CASSSSSGGGYEQYF
TGTGCCAGCAGCTCCTCTAGCGGGGGGGGGTACGAGCAGTACTTC
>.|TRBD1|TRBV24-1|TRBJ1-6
CATSSGTANSPLHF
TGTGCCACCAGCTCCGGGACAGCCAATTCACCCCTCCACTTT
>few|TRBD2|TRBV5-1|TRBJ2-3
CASSNGRGLARDVATQYF
TGCGCCAGCAGCAACGGTAGGGGACTAGCCCGCGACGTCGCTACGCAGTATTTT
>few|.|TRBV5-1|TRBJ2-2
CASSLRITTPPGELFF
TGCGCCAGCAGCCTCCGGATCACTACCCCCCCCGGGGAGCTGTTTTTT
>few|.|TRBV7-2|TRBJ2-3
CASSLSSVPDTQYF
TGTGCCAGCAGCTTAAGTAGCGTCCCAGATACGCAGTATTTT
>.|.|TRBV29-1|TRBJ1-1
CSVGHQNTEAFF
TGCAGCGTTGGACACCAGAACACTGAAGCTTTCTTT
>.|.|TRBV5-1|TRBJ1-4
CASSLVGGQNEKLFF
TGCGCCAGCAGCTTGGTAGGGGGTCAAAATGAAAAACTGTTTTTT
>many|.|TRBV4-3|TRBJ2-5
CASSHYPVGSGGIQETQYF
TGCGCCAGCAGCCATTACCCCGTTGGGTCAGGGGGGATCCAAGAGACCCAGTACTTC
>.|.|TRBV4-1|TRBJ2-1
CASSQGDFLLFNEQFF
TGCGCCAGCAGCCAAGGGGACTTTCTTCTTTTCAATGAGCAGTTCTTC
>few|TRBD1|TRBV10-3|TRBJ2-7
CAIRDIRDRGLYEQYF
TGTGCCATCAGAGATATCCGGGACAGGGGGCTTTACGAGCAGTACTTC
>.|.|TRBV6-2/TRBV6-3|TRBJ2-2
CASSPWETNTGELFF
TGTGCCAGCAGTCCCTGGGAAACGAACACCGGGGAGCTGTTTTTT
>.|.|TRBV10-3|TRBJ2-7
CAISDKNRSSYEQYF
TGTGCCATCAGTGATAAGAACCGGAGCTCCTACGAGCAGTACTTC
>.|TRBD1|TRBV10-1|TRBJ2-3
CASGDRGLTDTQYF
TGCGCCAGCGGCGACAGGGGGCTGACAGATACGCAGTATTTT